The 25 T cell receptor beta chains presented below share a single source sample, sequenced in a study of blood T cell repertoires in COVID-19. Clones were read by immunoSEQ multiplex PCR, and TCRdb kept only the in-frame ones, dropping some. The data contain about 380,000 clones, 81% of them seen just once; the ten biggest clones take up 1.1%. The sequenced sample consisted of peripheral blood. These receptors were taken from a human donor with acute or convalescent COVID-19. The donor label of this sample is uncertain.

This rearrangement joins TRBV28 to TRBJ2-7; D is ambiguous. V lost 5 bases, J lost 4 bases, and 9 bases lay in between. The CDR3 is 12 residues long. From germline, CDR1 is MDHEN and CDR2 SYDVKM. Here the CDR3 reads CASSLTSYEQYF. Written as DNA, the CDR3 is TGTGCCAGCAGTCTTACGAGTTACGAGCAGTACTTC.

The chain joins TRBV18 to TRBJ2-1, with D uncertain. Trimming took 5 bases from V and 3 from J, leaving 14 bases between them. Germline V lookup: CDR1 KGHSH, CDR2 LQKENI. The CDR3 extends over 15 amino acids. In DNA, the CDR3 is TGTGCCAGCTCATCGACACGCAGAGACTACAATGAGCAGTTCTTC. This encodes CASSSTRRDYNEQFF.

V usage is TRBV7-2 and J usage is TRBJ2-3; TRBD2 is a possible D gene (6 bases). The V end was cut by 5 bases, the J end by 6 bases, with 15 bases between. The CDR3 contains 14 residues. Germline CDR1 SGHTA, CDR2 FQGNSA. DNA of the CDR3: TGTGCCAGCAGCACCGGGACCGGGAGTGATACGCAGTATTTT. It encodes CASSTGTGSDTQYF.

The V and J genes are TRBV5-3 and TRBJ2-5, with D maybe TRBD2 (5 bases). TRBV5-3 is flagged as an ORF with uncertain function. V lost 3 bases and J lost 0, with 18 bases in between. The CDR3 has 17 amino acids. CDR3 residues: CARSYIGHGGHQETQYF. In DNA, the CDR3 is TGTGCCAGAAGCTACATCGGGCACGGCGGGCACCAAGAGACCCAGTACTTC.

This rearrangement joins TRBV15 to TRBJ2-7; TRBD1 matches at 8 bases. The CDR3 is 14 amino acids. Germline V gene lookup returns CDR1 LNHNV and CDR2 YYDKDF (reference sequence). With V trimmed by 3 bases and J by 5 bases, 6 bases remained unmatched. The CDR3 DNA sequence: TGTGCCACCAGCAGGGACAGGGTCAACCACGAGCAGTACTTC. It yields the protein CATSRDRVNHEQYF.

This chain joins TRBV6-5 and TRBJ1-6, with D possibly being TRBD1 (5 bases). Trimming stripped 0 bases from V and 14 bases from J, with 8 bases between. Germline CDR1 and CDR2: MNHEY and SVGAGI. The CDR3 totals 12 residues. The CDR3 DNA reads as TGTGCCAGCAGTTACTCGTCAGGGACCCTCCACTTT. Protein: CASSYSSGTLHF.

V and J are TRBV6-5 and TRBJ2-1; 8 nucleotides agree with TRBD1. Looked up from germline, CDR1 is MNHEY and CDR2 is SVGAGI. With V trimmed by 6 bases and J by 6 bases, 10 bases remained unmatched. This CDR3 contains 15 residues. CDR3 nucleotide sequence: TGTGCCAGCAGACCCGACAGGGGCTTCACCAATGAGCAGTTCTTC. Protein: CASRPDRGFTNEQFF.

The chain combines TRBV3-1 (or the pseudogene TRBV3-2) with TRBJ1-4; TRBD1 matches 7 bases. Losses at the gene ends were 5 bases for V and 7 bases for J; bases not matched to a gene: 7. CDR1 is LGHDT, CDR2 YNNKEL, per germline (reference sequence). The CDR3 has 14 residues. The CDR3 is CASSFDRAVEKLFF. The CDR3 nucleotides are TGTGCCAGCAGCTTCGACAGGGCGGTTGAAAAACTGTTTTTT.

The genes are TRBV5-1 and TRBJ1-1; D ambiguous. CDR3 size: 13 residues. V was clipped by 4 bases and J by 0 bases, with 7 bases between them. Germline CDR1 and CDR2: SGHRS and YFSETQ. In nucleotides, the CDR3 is TGCGCCAGCAGCGCTACAGTGAACACTGAAGCTTTCTTT. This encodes CASSATVNTEAFF. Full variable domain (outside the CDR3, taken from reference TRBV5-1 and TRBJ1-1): KAGVTQTPRYLIKTRGQQVTLSCSPISGHRSVSWYQQTPGQGLQFLFEYFSETQRNKGNFPGRFSGRQFSNSRSEMNVSTLELGDSALYLCASSATVNTEAFFGQGTRLTVV.

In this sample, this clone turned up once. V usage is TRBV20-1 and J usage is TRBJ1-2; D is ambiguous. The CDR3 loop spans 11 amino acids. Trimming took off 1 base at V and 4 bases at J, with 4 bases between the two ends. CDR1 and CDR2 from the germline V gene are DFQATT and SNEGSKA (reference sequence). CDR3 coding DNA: TGCAGTGCTAGAGCCCTCTATGGCTACACCTTC. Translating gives CSARALYGYTF.

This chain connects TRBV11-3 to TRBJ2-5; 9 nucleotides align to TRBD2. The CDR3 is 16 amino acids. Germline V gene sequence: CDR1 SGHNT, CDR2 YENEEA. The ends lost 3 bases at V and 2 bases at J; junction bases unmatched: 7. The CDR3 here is CASSLAERGVQETQYF. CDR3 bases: TGTGCCAGCAGCTTGGCCGAGCGGGGGGTACAAGAGACCCAGTACTTC.

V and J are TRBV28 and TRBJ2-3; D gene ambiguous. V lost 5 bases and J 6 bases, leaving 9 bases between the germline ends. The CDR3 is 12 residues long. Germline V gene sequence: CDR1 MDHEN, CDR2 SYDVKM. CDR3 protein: CASSPNGDTQYF. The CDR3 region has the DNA TGTGCCAGCAGTCCCAACGGGGATACGCAGTATTTT.

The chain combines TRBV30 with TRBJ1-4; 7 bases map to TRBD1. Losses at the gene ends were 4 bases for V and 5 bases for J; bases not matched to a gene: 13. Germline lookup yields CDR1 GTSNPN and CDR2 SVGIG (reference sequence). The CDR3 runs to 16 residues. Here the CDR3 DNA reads TGTGCCTGGACCGAGCCAGGGACAGCCAAAAATGAAAAACTGTTTTTT. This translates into CAWTEPGTAKNEKLFF. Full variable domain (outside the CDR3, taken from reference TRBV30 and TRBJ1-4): SQTIHQWPATLVQPVGSPLSLECTVEGTSNPNLYWYRQAAGRGLQLLFYSVGIGQISSEVPQNLSASRPQDRQFILSSKKLLLSDSGFYLCAWTEPGTAKNEKLFFGSGTQLSVL.

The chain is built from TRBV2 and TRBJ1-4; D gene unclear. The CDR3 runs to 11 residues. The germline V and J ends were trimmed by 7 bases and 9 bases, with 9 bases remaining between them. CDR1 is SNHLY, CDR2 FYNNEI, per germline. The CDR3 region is CASNGGKKLFF. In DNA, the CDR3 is TGTGCCAGCAACGGAGGGAAAAAACTGTTTTTT.

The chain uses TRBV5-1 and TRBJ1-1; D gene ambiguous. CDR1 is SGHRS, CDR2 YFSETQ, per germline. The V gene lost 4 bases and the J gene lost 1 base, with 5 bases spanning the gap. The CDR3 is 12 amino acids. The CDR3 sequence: CASSPGNTEAFF. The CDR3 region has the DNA TGCGCCAGCAGCCCCGGGAACACTGAAGCTTTCTTT.

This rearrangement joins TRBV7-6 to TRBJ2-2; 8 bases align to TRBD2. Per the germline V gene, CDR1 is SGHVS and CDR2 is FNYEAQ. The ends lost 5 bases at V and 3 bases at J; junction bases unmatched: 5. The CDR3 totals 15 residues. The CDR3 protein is CASSQTSAHTGELFF. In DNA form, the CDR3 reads TGTGCCAGCAGCCAGACTAGCGCCCACACCGGGGAGCTGTTTTTT.

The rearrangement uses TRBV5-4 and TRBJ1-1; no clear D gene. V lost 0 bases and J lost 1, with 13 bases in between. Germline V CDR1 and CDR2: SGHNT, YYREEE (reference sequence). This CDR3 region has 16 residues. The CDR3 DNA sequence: TGTGCCAGCAGCTTGGGGGCGGGGATCACGAACACTGAAGCTTTCTTT. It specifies CASSLGAGITNTEAFF.

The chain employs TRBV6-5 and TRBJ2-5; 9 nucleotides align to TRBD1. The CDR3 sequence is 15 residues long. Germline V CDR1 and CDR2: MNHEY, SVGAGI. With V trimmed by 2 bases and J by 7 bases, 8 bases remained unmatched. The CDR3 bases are TGTGCCAGCAGTTACCGTGGGACAGGGAAGGTGACCCAGTACTTC. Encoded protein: CASSYRGTGKVTQYF.

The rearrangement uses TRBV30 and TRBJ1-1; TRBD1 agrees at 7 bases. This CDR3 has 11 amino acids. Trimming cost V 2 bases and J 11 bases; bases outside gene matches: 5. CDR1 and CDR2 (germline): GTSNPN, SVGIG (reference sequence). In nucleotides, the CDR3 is TGTGCCTGGAGTCCTCTCAGGGGGGCTTTCTTT. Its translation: CAWSPLRGAFF.

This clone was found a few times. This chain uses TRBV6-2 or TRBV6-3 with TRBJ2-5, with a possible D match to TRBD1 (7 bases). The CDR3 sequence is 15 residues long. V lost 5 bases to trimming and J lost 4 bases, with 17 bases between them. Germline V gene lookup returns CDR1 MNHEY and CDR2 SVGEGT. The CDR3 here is CASSRQGVRGETQYF. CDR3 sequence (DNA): TGTGCCAGCAGTCGTCAGGGGGTGCGGGGAGAGACCCAGTACTTC.

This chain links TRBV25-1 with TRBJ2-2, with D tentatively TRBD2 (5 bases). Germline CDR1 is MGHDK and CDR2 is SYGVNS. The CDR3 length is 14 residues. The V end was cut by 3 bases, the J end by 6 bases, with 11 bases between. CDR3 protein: CASSDLPGSGELFF. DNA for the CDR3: TGTGCCAGCAGTGATCTCCCGGGGTCCGGGGAGCTGTTTTTT.

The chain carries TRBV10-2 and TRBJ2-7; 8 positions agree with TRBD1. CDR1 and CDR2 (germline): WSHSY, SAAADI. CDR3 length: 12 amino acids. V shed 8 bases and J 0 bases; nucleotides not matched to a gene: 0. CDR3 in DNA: TGCGCCAGCGGGACAGGCTCCTACGAGCAGTACTTC. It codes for CASGTGSYEQYF.

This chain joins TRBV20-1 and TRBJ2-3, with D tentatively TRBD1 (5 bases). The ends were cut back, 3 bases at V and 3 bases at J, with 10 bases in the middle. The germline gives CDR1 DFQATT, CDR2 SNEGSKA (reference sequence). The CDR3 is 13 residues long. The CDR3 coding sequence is TGCAGTGCTAGTTTTACAGGAACAGATACGCAGTATTTT. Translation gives CSASFTGTDTQYF.

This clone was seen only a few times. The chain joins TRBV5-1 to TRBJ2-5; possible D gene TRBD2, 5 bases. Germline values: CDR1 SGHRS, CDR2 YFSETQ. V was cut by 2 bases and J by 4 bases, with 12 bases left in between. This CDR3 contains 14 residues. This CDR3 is CASSFGSEVETQYF. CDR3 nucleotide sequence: TGCGCCAGCAGCTTTGGCTCGGAGGTAGAGACCCAGTACTTC.

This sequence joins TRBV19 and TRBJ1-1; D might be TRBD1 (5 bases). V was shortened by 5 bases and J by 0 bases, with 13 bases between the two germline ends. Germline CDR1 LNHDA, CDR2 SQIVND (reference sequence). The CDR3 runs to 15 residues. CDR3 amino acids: CASSQETDVNTEAFF. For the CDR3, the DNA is TGTGCCAGTAGTCAAGAGACAGACGTGAACACTGAAGCTTTCTTT.